This T cell receptor beta chain emerged from a study of blood T cells in healthy people across ages (dated by TCRdb to 2014 to 2015). Regarding the study in general: Template switching captured roughly one uniquely barcoded TCR beta cDNA molecule per two T cells in model experiments. The study measured age-related changes in TCR beta repertoire diversity using deep sequencing normalized with unique cDNA molecular identifiers. The donors were split into four age groups: young (average about 15 years), middle-aged (39), aged (more than 60) and long-lived (roughly 77). Donors of different ages were randomly distributed across sequencing lanes to avoid experimental bias. Two additional independent replicas of 1 million unique cDNA reads from the same blood draw were analyzed for two donors (one aged 18 to 29 and one aged 80 or older). Results the study describes overall, beyond this receptor: Total diversity estimates from one million sequenced T cells were considered lower bounds and underestimates. As age increased, observed TCR beta diversity per million T cells dropped in a roughly linear way, and a significant reduction was already evident by age about 36. Since profiling was done on bulk unsorted PBMCs, naive and antigen-experienced compartments could not be conclusively compared. The long-lived group showed more naive CD4+ T cells, fewer expanded clones and increased TCR diversity than the aged group, suggesting age selection. The percentage of naive T cells measured by flow cytometry correlated strongly with observed TCR beta diversity. The CMV infection status of donors was not known, potentially confounding age-related changes in expanded clonotypes.

The donors were roughly 39 Caucasian individuals from Russia, aged roughly 6 to 100 years, who were systemically healthy. Each donor gave 8.5 to 10 milliliters of peripheral blood, collected into EDTA-treated Vacutainer tubes. PBMCs were isolated by Ficoll-Paque density-gradient centrifugation, with at least 6 million obtained per sample. Trizol reagent was used to extract total RNA from the PBMCs, yielding at least 6 micrograms per sample. The percentages of naive CD45RAhigh/CD27high T cells were determined by flow cytometry on a PBMC aliquot from every donor. A distance of 24 bases separates the germline ends of V and J, which lose 5 bases and 11 bases respectively. The CDR3, cysteine through phenylalanine, is 15 amino acids long. The entry retains the CDR3 DNA only, 45 bases that are in frame from base 1. Taken from the germline V gene, the CDR1 and CDR2 loops are SGHTA and FQGNSA. Library creation used 5' RACE. TCRdb lists the instrument as Illumina HiSeq 2500. A second about 7 to 11 cycle PCR used a sample-barcoded 5' primer and a J-beta primer mix. A unique molecular identifier was introduced onto each TCR beta cDNA molecule by a template-switch 5' adaptor carrying 12 random nucleotides. Each sample yielded at least 3 million CDR3-containing paired-end reads. First-strand cDNA was synthesized from all RNA with the Mint cDNA synthesis kit, primed by a TRBC-specific oligonucleotide. All cDNA was treated with uracil-DNA glycosylase and then went through a first 18-cycle PCR with the universal primers M1SS and BC2_uni_R. The authors processed their data as follows. Each sample was normalized by randomly selecting 1 million high-quality reads, each carrying a distinct molecular identifier. Reads sharing molecular identifiers were discarded rather than binned into consensus sequences. MiTCR, set to a Q25 quality threshold and the strictest error-elimination algorithm, was used for CDR3 identification, clonotype clustering and error correction. A nonparametric unseen species model using Euler transformation provided a lower-bound estimate of total TCR beta diversity. TCRdb handled the public reads itself, with Q25 trimming in fastp and clone calling in MiXCR, and kept productive beta chains. Each entry merges the rows of one CDR3 protein and shows their most common DNA and genes. What appears here as the V and J calls and clone size reflects TCRdb's work, not the paper's. This sample is represented by some 1.5 million distinct CDR3 sequences; 28% of them were singletons. The leading ten clones occupy roughly 8.2% of the sample.

This clonotype was detected ten times or more. The target of this receptor is not known. Per-base qualities were not stored, and no clone one base away is much larger. The TCR was taken from a woman in her twenties or thirties in good health. Sequencing was carried out using blood. Here the chain combines TRBV7-2 and TRBJ2-5; the D gene assignment is perhaps TRBD1 or TRBD2, with each matching 5 bases. The bases are TGTGCCAGCAGCCCCTCCGGGGCACCCTACCTGGAGCAGTACTTC. This codes for CASSPSGAPYLEQYF.